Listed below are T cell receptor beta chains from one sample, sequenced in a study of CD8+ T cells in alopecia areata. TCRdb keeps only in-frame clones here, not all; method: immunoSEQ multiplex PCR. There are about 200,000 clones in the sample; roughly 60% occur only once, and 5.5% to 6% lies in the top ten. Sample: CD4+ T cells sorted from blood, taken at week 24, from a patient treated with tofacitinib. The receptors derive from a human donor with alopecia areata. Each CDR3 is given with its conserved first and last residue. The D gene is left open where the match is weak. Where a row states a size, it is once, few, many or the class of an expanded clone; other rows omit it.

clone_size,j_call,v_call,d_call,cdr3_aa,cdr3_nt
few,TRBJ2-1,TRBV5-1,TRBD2,CASSFWTSGSYNEQFF,TGCGCCAGCAGCTTCTGGACTAGCGGTTCCTACAATGAGCAGTTCTTC
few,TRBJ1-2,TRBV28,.,CASSIIGREYGYTF,TGTGCCAGCAGTATCATTGGACGGGAATATGGCTACACCTTC
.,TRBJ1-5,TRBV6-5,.,CASSFDASNQPQHF,TGTGCCAGCAGTTTCGACGCGAGCAATCAGCCCCAGCATTTT
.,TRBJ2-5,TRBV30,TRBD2,CAWSVLASGRFAEQTQYF,TGTGCCTGGAGTGTGTTGGCTAGCGGGAGGTTTGCTGAGCAGACCCAGTACTTC
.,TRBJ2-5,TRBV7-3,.,CASSADPASETQYF,TGTGCCAGCAGCGCGGACCCGGCCTCGGAGACCCAGTACTTC
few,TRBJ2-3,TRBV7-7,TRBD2,CASSGTGGDTQYF,TGTGCCAGCAGCGGGACGGGGGGGGATACGCAGTATTTT
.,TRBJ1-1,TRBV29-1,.,CSVGMNTEAFF,TGCAGCGTTGGGATGAACACTGAAGCTTTCTTT
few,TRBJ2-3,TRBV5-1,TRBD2,CASSSGTSGYTDTQYF,TGCGCCAGCAGCTCCGGGACTAGCGGATACACAGATACGCAGTATTTT
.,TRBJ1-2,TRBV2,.,CASSASRGRGGYTF,TGTGCCAGCAGTGCATCGAGGGGCCGAGGTGGCTACACCTTC
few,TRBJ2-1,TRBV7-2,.,CASSPEDGWEQFF,TGTGCCAGCAGCCCCGAGGACGGATGGGAGCAGTTCTTC
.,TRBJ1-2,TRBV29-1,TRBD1,CSVGTGALYTF,TGCAGCGTTGGGACAGGGGCCCTCTACACCTTC
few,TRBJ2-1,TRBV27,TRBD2,CASSDLTGGNEQFF,TGTGCCAGCAGCGACTTGACGGGGGGAAATGAGCAGTTCTTC
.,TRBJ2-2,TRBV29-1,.,CSVAQGPQASGELFF,TGCAGCGTTGCGCAGGGGCCCCAGGCTTCCGGGGAGCTGTTTTTT
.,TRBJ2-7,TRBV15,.,CATSSRGGYEQYF,TGTGCCACCAGCAGTCGAGGGGGATACGAGCAGTACTTC
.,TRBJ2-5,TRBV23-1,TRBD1,CASSQGQGNTETQYF,TGCGCCAGCAGTCAAGGACAGGGAAATACAGAGACCCAGTACTTC
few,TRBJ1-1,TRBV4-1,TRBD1,CASSQQGAGNTEAFF,TGCGCCAGCAGCCAACAGGGGGCGGGGAACACTGAAGCTTTCTTT
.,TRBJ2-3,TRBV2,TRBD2,CASERLAARTQYF,TGTGCCAGCGAACGACTAGCAGCCCGTACGCAGTATTTT
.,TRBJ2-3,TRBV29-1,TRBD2,CSCAGTSGGSTDTQYF,TGCAGCTGTGCGGGGACTAGCGGGGGAAGCACAGATACGCAGTATTTT
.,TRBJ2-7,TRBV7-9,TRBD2,CASSLVAGTTYEQYF,TGTGCCAGCAGCTTAGTAGCGGGGACCACCTACGAGCAGTACTTC
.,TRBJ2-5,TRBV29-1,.,CSVGASQETQYF,TGCAGCGTTGGGGCGAGCCAAGAGACCCAGTACTTC
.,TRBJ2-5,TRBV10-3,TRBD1,CAIGTGGQETQYF,TGTGCCATCGGCACAGGGGGCCAAGAGACCCAGTACTTC
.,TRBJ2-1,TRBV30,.,CAWTAGATSNEQFF,TGTGCCTGGACAGCGGGCGCAACGAGCAATGAGCAGTTCTTC
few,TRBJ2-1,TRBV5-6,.,CASSLVGGSYNEQFF,TGTGCCAGCAGCTTGGTGGGGGGCTCCTACAATGAGCAGTTCTTC
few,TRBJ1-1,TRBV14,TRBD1,CASSQDVAEGAGNTEAFF,TGTGCCAGCAGCCAAGATGTCGCTGAGGGGGCCGGGAACACTGAAGCTTTCTTT
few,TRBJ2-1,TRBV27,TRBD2,CASGLSGGAVYNEQFF,TGTGCCAGCGGTTTAAGCGGGGGGGCCGTCTACAATGAGCAGTTCTTC
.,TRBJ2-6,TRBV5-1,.,CASSPTAGANVLTF,TGCGCCAGCAGCCCTACTGCTGGGGCCAACGTCCTGACTTTC
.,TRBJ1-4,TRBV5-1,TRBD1,CASSLRRQGAEKLFF,TGCGCCAGCAGCTTGAGACGACAGGGGGCTGAAAAACTGTTTTTT
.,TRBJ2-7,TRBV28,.,CASSYFGGTYEQYF,TGTGCCAGCAGTTATTTCGGCGGAACCTACGAGCAGTACTTC
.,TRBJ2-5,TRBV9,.,CASSVLSGQETQYF,TGTGCCAGCAGCGTACTAAGCGGACAAGAGACCCAGTACTTC
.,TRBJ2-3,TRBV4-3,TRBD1,CASSPQGEDTQYF,TGCGCCAGCAGCCCTCAGGGGGAAGATACGCAGTATTTT
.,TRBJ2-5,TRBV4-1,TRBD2,CASSRRLAEETQYF,TGCGCCAGCAGCCGCCGACTAGCGGAGGAGACCCAGTACTTC
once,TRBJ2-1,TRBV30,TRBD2,CAWSRRGLASYNEQFF,TGTGCCTGGAGCCGCCGGGGACTAGCGTCCTACAATGAGCAGTTCTTC
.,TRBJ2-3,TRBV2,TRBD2,CASVRSGTSGSTDTQYF,TGTGCCAGCGTCCGGTCCGGGACTAGCGGCAGCACAGATACGCAGTATTTT
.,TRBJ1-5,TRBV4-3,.,CASSARMGGDQPQHF,TGCGCCAGCAGCGCAAGAATGGGCGGGGATCAGCCCCAGCATTTT
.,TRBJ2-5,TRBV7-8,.,CASSPIETQYF,TGTGCCAGCAGCCCTATAGAGACCCAGTACTTC
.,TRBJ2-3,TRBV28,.,CASSLYGLASDTQYF,TGTGCCAGCAGTTTATACGGCCTAGCGTCAGATACGCAGTATTTT
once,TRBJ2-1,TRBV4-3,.,CASSQVYSGVYNEQFF,TGCGCCAGCAGCCAAGTTTACAGCGGAGTATACAATGAGCAGTTCTTC
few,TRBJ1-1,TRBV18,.,CASSSDRNTEAFF,TGTGCCAGCTCATCGGACAGGAACACTGAAGCTTTCTTT
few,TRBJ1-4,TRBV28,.,CASSPVGEPTNEKLFF,TGTGCCAGCAGCCCAGTCGGGGAGCCAACTAATGAAAAACTGTTTTTT
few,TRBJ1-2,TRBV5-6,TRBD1,CASSLGQGPGYTF,TGTGCCAGCAGCTTGGGACAGGGGCCTGGCTACACCTTC